This TCR beta chain originates from a study of beta chain features in type 1 diabetes. Expressed TCRB transcripts got sequenced, as all isolated RNA was reverse transcribed. The read count averaged about 3.57 million across naive, central memory and regulatory T cell samples. Assay: immunoSEQ multiplex PCR; the TCRdb copy retains only in-frame clones and omits some. The sample includes about 140,000 clones, about 9.1% of them seen just once. Trimming removed 3 bases from V and 5 bases from J; junction bases left unmatched: 6. This CDR3 region has 15 residues. The germline V gene encodes CDR1 MDHEN and CDR2 SYDVKM. This clone came up a few times.

V and J are TRBV28 and TRBJ2-5; 10 nucleotides line up with TRBD1. The TCR was taken from a middle-aged woman in good health. Sequencing was performed on central memory CD4+ T cells from blood. The CDR3 DNA follows: TGTGCCAGCAGTTTCTCGGGACAGGGGTTGGAGACCCAGTACTTC. Translated, it gives CASSFSGQGLETQYF.